The sequence of this TCR beta chain was determined in a study of blood T cells in healthy people across ages. This clonotype has a handful of counts. Its antigen is still unknown. PCR was performed a second time for about 7 to 12 cycles using a sample-barcoded 5' primer and a J-beta primer mix. MiXCR was run by TCRdb on the 5' RACE reads, yielding one entry per CDR3 protein. The sample comprises around 500,000 distinct CDR3 sequences, around half of which are singletons, and around 23% rests with the top ten. Study-wide findings and caveats: Roughly linear declines in TCR beta diversity per million T cells occurred with age. It was held that diversity estimates obtained from one million T cells represented underestimates.

The sequencing input was blood. This clonotype was sampled from a man older than 75 in good health.

CDR3 sequence reads: CSASGGSGTGTDTQYF. Here the CDR3 DNA reads TGCAGTGCTTCAGGCGGTAGCGGGACCGGTACAGATACGCAGTATTTT. V usage is TRBV20-1 and J usage is TRBJ2-3; 8 nucleotides line up with TRBD2. The junction had 13 bases not matched to a gene; V was cut back by 5 bases and J by 3 bases. CDR1 is DFQATT, CDR2 SNEGSKA, per germline (reference sequence). The CDR3 runs to 16 residues.